What follows is one T cell receptor beta chain and its context. There is no known antigen for this receptor. The record has no base qualities; no much larger clone is one base away. This entry is derived from a study of blood T cell repertoires in COVID-19 (dated by TCRdb to the early 2020s). General notes on the study: Samples from collaborators originated in the United States, Italy and Spain and spanned both the acute and convalescent phases of COVID-19. The repertoires were made available in a free public database intended to serve as a resource for research on the immune response to SARS-CoV-2. Deeply sampled blood TCRbeta repertoires from subjects exposed to, actively infected with, or recovered from COVID-19 were included in the dataset. Where available, HLA class I and class II types were taken from metadata supplied by the sample provider and were not determined by assay-based typing. A de-identified subject ID, COVID-19 status, age in years and sex were almost always included in the sample metadata. The material from the prospective study consisted of cDNA or gDNA derived from T cells, B-cell-depleted T cells, or PBMCs. The samples were drawn from the first 160 participants of the ongoing ImmuneRACE study and from 950 to 1,500 subjects provided by 6 global collaborators. General findings and caveats noted by the study authors: How much clinical and demographic metadata was included differed by source and by participant, and the metadata was provided uncurated.

Whole blood was collected in K2EDTA tubes by collaborating institutions according to the institutions' own protocols. For TCRbeta analysis, collaborator samples were shipped as frozen whole blood, as isolated PBMCs, or as DNA extracted from either sample type. Including the terminal cysteine and phenylalanine, the CDR3 comprises 14 residues. Only the CDR3 region is kept as DNA, spanning 42 bases read in frame from base 1. The germline V gene (reference sequence) supplies CDR1 WNHNN and CDR2 SYGVQD. V loses 2 bases of germline sequence and J loses 4 bases, and the interval between the two ends is 11 bases. TCRbeta CDR3 regions were amplified from genomic DNA using the immunoSEQ Assay, a bias-controlled multiplex PCR. The paper's data handling went like this. Within the assay, amplification of reference gene primers was used to estimate how many nucleated cells each sample contained. Sequence reads were collapsed and filtered to measure the absolute abundance of every unique TCRbeta CDR3 rearrangement. For each sample, productive Simpson clonality was calculated by taking the square root of Simpson's diversity index across productive rearrangements. This immuneACCESS table, as held by TCRdb, lists in-frame sequences with V and J called but not all clones. Of the missing ones, under half trace to an unresolved V gene in checked studies; the others have no known cause. V and J calls plus clone size are reproduced from that table; the DNA served to infer D and trimming. For this sample the table gives 70,000 or so clones, of which roughly 87% were detected only once. The top ten constitute 2.5% to 3% of the sample.

The specimen was peripheral blood. The chain couples TRBV10-1 to TRBJ1-2, with TRBD1 as a weak D call on 6 bases. The sequence was collected from a man of 80 years or more with acute or convalescent COVID-19. Here the CDR3 is given as CASSETGTFYGYTF. In nucleotides, the sequence is TGCGCCAGCAGTGAGACCGGGACATTCTATGGCTACACCTTC.